The next 30 T cell receptor beta chains were all read from a single sample in a study of shared clonotypes between healthy human individuals. Data came from immunoSEQ multiplex PCR; TCRdb stores just in-frame clones and leaves some out. This sample has over 750,000 clones; roughly 96% occur once, and the top ten carry about 0.21%. The naive CD8 population came from CD45RO-negative cells selected for CCR7, without terminally differentiated effector memory CD45RA+ cells. The sequencing input was naive CD8+ T cells sorted from blood. These receptors were taken from a man under 40 in good health.

The chain couples TRBV4-1 to TRBJ2-5; 7 bases are shared with TRBD1. After removal of 1 base from V and 2 bases from J, the junction contained 4 bases not matched to a gene. Germline CDR1 MGHRA, CDR2 YSYEKL. The CDR3 contains 15 residues. The DNA for the CDR3 is TGCGCCAGCAGCCAAGTTGGGACAGAGCAAGAGACCCAGTACTTC. Its protein product is CASSQVGTEQETQYF.

V gene TRBV4-1 combines with J gene TRBJ2-1; possible D gene TRBD2, 5 bases. The CDR3 is made up of 16 amino acids. V was pared by 0 bases and J by 0 bases, with 9 bases between. The germline V gene has CDR1 MGHRA and CDR2 YSYEKL. In nucleotides, the CDR3 is TGCGCCAGCAGCCAAGAGAGCGGAGTCTCCTACAATGAGCAGTTCTTC. Protein product: CASSQESGVSYNEQFF.

The rearrangement joins TRBV20-1 to TRBJ2-2; D is unresolved. V lost 2 bases and J 6 bases, leaving 4 bases between the germline ends. This CDR3 comprises 11 residues. Germline loops: CDR1 DFQATT, CDR2 SNEGSKA (reference sequence). The CDR3 DNA is TGCAGTGCTAGATTCTCCGGGGAGCTGTTTTTT. It translates to CSARFSGELFF.

This clone was seen once. This chain connects TRBV11-2 to TRBJ2-3; the D is unclear. Germline loops: CDR1 SGHAT, CDR2 FQNNGV. This CDR3 is built from 16 residues. Trimming shortened V by 0 bases and J by 1 base, and 11 bases separated the two germline ends. In nucleotides, the CDR3 is TGTGCCAGCAGCTTAGATCCGGCCGGGCGCACAGATACGCAGTATTTT. Translating gives CASSLDPAGRTDTQYF. The full variable domain, completed using reference TRBV11-2 and TRBJ2-3, is EAGVAQSPRYKIIEKRQSVAFWCNPISGHATLYWYQQILGQGPKLLIQFQNNGVVDDSQLPKDRFSAERLKGVDSTLKIQPAKLEDSAVYLCASSLDPAGRTDTQYFGPGTRLTVL.

CDR3 protein: CASSLIERVAGTREYNEQFF. CDR3 sequence (DNA): TGTGCCAGCAGCTTAATCGAGAGGGTCGCGGGGACTAGAGAATACAATGAGCAGTTCTTC. V usage is TRBV7-8 and J usage is TRBJ2-1, with 8 bases fitting TRBD2. CDR3 length: 20 residues. The germline CDR1 and CDR2 sequences are SGHVS and FQNEAQ. V dropped 2 bases and J dropped 4; count of bases not matched to a gene: 19.

This clone was recorded a few times. The gene calls are TRBV10-3 and TRBJ1-2, with 8 bases aligning to TRBD1. Germline V gene sequence: CDR1 ENHRY, CDR2 SYGVKD. V was pared by 2 bases and J by 0 bases, with 5 bases of the junction left unmatched. The CDR3 sequence is 16 residues long. The chain's CDR3 is CAISEGRGRANYGYTF. The DNA for the CDR3 is TGTGCCATCAGTGAGGGCAGGGGGCGAGCTAACTATGGCTACACCTTC.

This clone appeared once. The chain has TRBV5-8 and TRBJ2-7; D possibly corresponds to TRBD2 (6 bases). CDR1 and CDR2 (germline): SGHTS, YDEGEE. The CDR3 runs to 14 residues. The V end lost 4 bases, the J end lost 7 bases, and 18 bases lay between the germline ends. CDR3 sequence reads: CASSPLLGGWEQYF. The DNA of the CDR3 is TGTGCCAGCAGCCCTCTTTTAGGAGGGTGGGAGCAGTACTTC.

This chain joins TRBV13 and TRBJ2-1; D not resolved. The V gene's germline CDR1 is PRHDT and CDR2 FYEKMQ (reference sequence). The CDR3 extends over 12 amino acids. Trimming left V 1 base short and J 13 bases short, with 11 bases between. The CDR3 bases are TGTGCCAGCAGCTTAGAAACCTTGGGTCAGTTCTTC. It encodes CASSLETLGQFF.

This chain links TRBV6-1 with TRBJ1-1, with D possibly TRBD1 on 6 matching bases. Trimming removed 7 bases at V and 7 bases at J, with 13 bases between. This CDR3 is 12 amino acids long. Germline V gives CDR1 MNHNS, CDR2 SASEGT. The CDR3, as DNA: TGTGCCAGCACCATAAACAGGGTTGAAGCTTTCTTT. This sequence encodes CASTINRVEAFF.

This clone has only one observation. The chain combines TRBV28 with TRBJ2-2; 9 bases map to TRBD1. V lost 6 bases, J lost 0 bases, and 2 bases stayed unmatched. Germline V gene sequence: CDR1 MDHEN, CDR2 SYDVKM. The CDR3 extends over 15 amino acids. In DNA form, the CDR3 reads TGTGCCAGCAGGTACAGGGGGCCGAACACCGGGGAGCTGTTTTTT. Its translation is CASRYRGPNTGELFF.

The CDR3 loop reads CASSFLLAGDEQYF. Written as DNA, the CDR3 is TGCGCCAGCAGCTTCTTACTAGCGGGAGACGAGCAGTACTTC. This chain links TRBV5-1 with TRBJ2-7, with TRBD2 matching 11 bases. Germline loops: CDR1 SGHRS, CDR2 YFSETQ. The J segment lost 5 bases and the V segment lost 2 bases, leaving 3 bases of the junction unmatched. This CDR3 spans 14 amino acids.

This chain uses TRBV5-1 with TRBJ1-1; D is unclear. CDR1 and CDR2 from the germline V gene are SGHRS and YFSETQ. V was shortened by 5 bases and J by 3 bases, with 11 bases between the two germline ends. The CDR3 is made up of 13 amino acids. This chain's CDR3 is CASRSSSYTEAFF. DNA for the CDR3: TGCGCCAGCAGGTCGAGTTCTTACACTGAAGCTTTCTTT.

As concerns this clone: At the DNA level, this CDR3 is encoded by other sequences in the same sample as well. The chain has TRBV27 and TRBJ1-5; D possibly corresponds to TRBD1 (6 bases). The CDR3 runs 14 residues. Germline values: CDR1 MNHEY, CDR2 SMNVEV (reference sequence). Trimming took 3 bases from V and 1 from J, leaving 7 bases between them. In DNA form, the CDR3 reads TGTGCCAGCAGTTTGGGGGGCAGCAATCAGCCCCAGCATTTT. Translation: CASSLGGSNQPQHF.

The V call is TRBV10-1, the J call TRBJ2-2, with 13 positions matching TRBD2. The CDR3 is 21 amino acids. The germline gives CDR1 WNHNN, CDR2 SYGVQD (reference sequence). V was pared by 1 base and J by 0 bases, with 11 bases of the junction left unmatched. CDR3 in DNA: TGCGCCAGCAGTGAGTGGATCCTCGGGACTAGCGGGAAGACGAACACCGGGGAGCTGTTTTTT. It yields the protein CASSEWILGTSGKTNTGELFF.

The chain recombines TRBV5-1 with TRBJ2-1, with 11 bases identical to TRBD1. Germline CDR1 reads SGHRS; CDR2 reads YFSETQ. The CDR3 contains 14 residues. V shed 2 bases and J 8 bases; nucleotides not matched to a gene: 3. DNA of the CDR3: TGCGCCAGCAGCTTAGGACAGGGGGCCCATGAGCAGTTCTTC. As protein: CASSLGQGAHEQFF.

J is TRBJ2-5 and V is TRBV7-9, with 8 bases aligning to TRBD1. V was clipped by 8 bases and J by 3 bases; unmatched bases: 2. The CDR3 has 12 residues. Per the germline V gene, CDR1 is SEHNR and CDR2 is FQNEAQ (reference sequence). The DNA for the CDR3 is TGTGCCAGCGGGACAGGAGAAGAGACCCAGTACTTC. It translates to CASGTGEETQYF.

The chain recombines TRBV27 with TRBJ2-3; 11 positions match TRBD2. From germline, CDR1 is MNHEY and CDR2 SMNVEV (reference sequence). The trim removed 5 bases at V and 5 bases at J, leaving 12 bases unmatched. The CDR3 is 17 residues long. Here the CDR3 DNA reads TGTGCCAGCAGTGAGATTTCGACTAGCGGGATAAGAGATACGCAGTATTTT. Its translation: CASSEISTSGIRDTQYF.

CDR3 sequence reads: CASSPHPSDTQYF. CDR3 nucleotide sequence: TGTGCCAGCAGCCCCCACCCATCAGATACGCAGTATTTT. The gene calls are TRBV9 and TRBJ2-3; D is uncertain. CDR1 SGDLS and CDR2 YYNGEE come from the germline V gene. V gave up 4 bases and J gave up 4 bases, with 10 bases separating them. The length of the CDR3 is 13 residues.

The rearrangement joins TRBV4-1 to TRBJ1-5, with 8 bases identical to TRBD1. The germline V gene encodes CDR1 MGHRA and CDR2 YSYEKL. The V and J ends lost 1 base and 9 bases, in that order; junction bases with no gene match: 5. This CDR3 has 14 amino acids. The CDR3 region is CASSQGQGSRPQHF. The CDR3 coding sequence is TGCGCCAGCAGCCAAGGACAGGGGAGTAGGCCCCAGCATTTT.

The CDR3 DNA reads TGTGCCATCAGTGAGTCATGGGACACTGAAGCTTTCTTT. Translated, it gives CAISESWDTEAFF. The chain employs TRBV10-3 and TRBJ1-1, with D unclear. The germline V gene encodes CDR1 ENHRY and CDR2 SYGVKD. The ends were cut back, 0 bases at V and 3 bases at J, with 5 bases in the middle. CDR3 length: 13 amino acids.

A single count supports this clone. The rearrangement uses TRBV28 and TRBJ2-2, with 8 bases identical to TRBD2. The trim removed 5 bases at V and 6 bases at J, leaving 5 bases unmatched. The CDR3 sequence is 14 residues long. Germline CDR1 and CDR2: MDHEN and SYDVKM. CDR3 protein: CASSPGGGPGELFF. The CDR3 coding sequence is TGTGCCAGCAGTCCGGGCGGGGGGCCCGGGGAGCTGTTTTTT.

The rearrangement uses TRBV19 and TRBJ2-7; D perhaps matches TRBD2 (6 bases). CDR3 length: 15 residues. V was trimmed by 3 bases and J by 0 bases, leaving 12 bases between them. Germline loops: CDR1 LNHDA, CDR2 SQIVND (reference sequence). CDR3 coding DNA: TGTGCCAGTAGTATTTTACGGGAGAACTCCTACGAGCAGTACTTC. Translating gives CASSILRENSYEQYF. The complete variable domain, with remaining parts taken from reference TRBV19 and TRBJ2-7, reads DGGITQSPKYLFRKEGQNVTLSCEQNLNHDAMYWYRQDPGQGLRLIYYSQIVNDFQKGDIAEGYSVSREKKESFPLTVTSAQKNPTAFYLCASSILRENSYEQYFGPGTRLTVT.

CDR3 in amino acids: CSVELPSQTYEQYF. Written as DNA, the CDR3 is TGCAGCGTTGAACTTCCGAGCCAGACCTACGAGCAGTACTTC. This chain links TRBV29-1 with TRBJ2-7; D uncertain. Trimming removed 2 bases from V and 2 bases from J, with 13 bases in between. The CDR3 sequence is 14 residues long. Germline CDR1 reads SQVTM; CDR2 reads ANQGSEA.

This chain joins TRBV14 and TRBJ2-7; D not resolved. Germline loops: CDR1 SGHDN, CDR2 FVKESK. The CDR3 is 16 residues long. The germline V and J ends were trimmed by 1 base and 5 bases, with 18 bases remaining between them. In DNA, the CDR3 is TGTGCCAGCAGCCAAGTCGGAGCCCTTTGGGTGGACGAGCAGTACTTC. Protein product: CASSQVGALWVDEQYF.

V usage is TRBV18 and J usage is TRBJ2-7, with TRBD2 matching over 10 bases. CDR1 is KGHSH and CDR2 is LQKENI in the germline V gene. This CDR3 has 16 residues. The V segment lost 5 bases and the J segment 2 bases; nucleotides outside the gene matches: 9. The CDR3, as DNA: TGTGCCAGCTCAGCGTCGACTAGCGGGCCTACCTACGAGCAGTACTTC. Its protein product is CASSASTSGPTYEQYF. The full variable domain, rest sourced from reference TRBV18 and TRBJ2-7, is NAGVMQNPRHLVRRRGQEARLRCSPMKGHSHVYWYRQLPEEGLKFMVYLQKENIIDESGMPKERFSAEFPKEGPSILRIQQVVRGDSAAYFCASSASTSGPTYEQYFGPGTRLTVT.

This chain uses TRBV25-1 with TRBJ2-7, with D possibly matching TRBD2 (5 bases). Trimming pared 2 bases from V and 4 bases from J, leaving 9 bases between. Germline values: CDR1 MGHDK, CDR2 SYGVNS. The CDR3 has 13 amino acids. The CDR3 DNA is TGTGCCAGCAGTGAACTGGGAGTTTACGAGCAGTACTTC. Translation: CASSELGVYEQYF.

This chain uses TRBV15 with TRBJ2-1; TRBD2 might be the D (6 bases). The V and J ends lost 5 bases and 7 bases respectively, with 15 bases between them. Germline CDR1 LNHNV, CDR2 YYDKDF (reference sequence). This CDR3 contains 14 residues. The CDR3 sequence is CATSPQGLSNEQFF. The CDR3, as DNA: TGTGCCACCAGCCCTCAGGGACTCTCTAATGAGCAGTTCTTC.

The chain recombines TRBV30 with TRBJ2-7, with D possibly called TRBD1 or TRBD2 (5 bases each). Germline V lookup: CDR1 GTSNPN, CDR2 SVGIG (reference sequence). V was clipped by 8 bases and J by 0 bases, with 11 bases between them. The CDR3 loop spans 12 amino acids. The CDR3 nucleotides are TGTGCCGGGGACGTCGGCTCCTACGAGCAGTACTTC. Amino acids: CAGDVGSYEQYF.

This sequence joins TRBV7-9 and TRBJ1-5; D gene uncertain. Between the trimmed V and J ends, which lost 1 base and 2 bases, there was a span of 9 bases. Germline V CDR1 and CDR2: SEHNR, FQNEAQ (reference sequence). This CDR3 has 15 residues. CDR3 DNA: TGTGCCAGCAGCTTAGGCCTTATGGGCAATCAGCCCCAGCATTTT. This sequence encodes CASSLGLMGNQPQHF.

On this clone: This CDR3 is also generated by other DNA sequences in the sample. The chain recombines TRBV27 with TRBJ1-2; D is unclear. V was shortened by 6 bases and J by 0 bases, with 2 bases between the two germline ends. Germline V lookup: CDR1 MNHEY, CDR2 SMNVEV (reference sequence). The CDR3 has 11 amino acids. The CDR3 spells CASSSNYGYTF. The DNA of the CDR3 is TGTGCCAGCAGCTCTAACTATGGCTACACCTTC.